The 20 T cell receptor beta chains listed next were all sequenced from one sample in a study of response to subunit inactivated influenza vaccine (dated by TCRdb to 2016 to 2019). Library preparation used RT-PCR. Sequencing instrument: Illumina HiSeq 2500. TCRdb reanalyzed the raw reads on its own, using fastp at Q25 for trimming and MiXCR for clone calling, and kept in-frame beta chains. Each CDR3 protein appears once, grouped with its most common genes and DNA. The table for this sample lists about 570,000 distinct CDR3 sequences; about 11% of them were counted only once. Of the sample, 9.5% to 11% is held by the ten largest clones. In addition, the sample was reused for a study of T cells expressing NK-cell markers. As that second study puts it: TCR beta cDNA libraries were prepared using 5'RACE template switching, which introduced a universal primer site and unique molecular identifiers.

The material was PBMCs from blood, obtained on the day of vaccination. All receptors derive from a man between 45 and 60 years old who received an inactivated influenza vaccine. Donor details come from another sample of the same person, matched by shared clones.

This chain connects TRBV5-6 to TRBJ2-3, with TRBD2 identical over 8 bases. This CDR3 is built from 18 residues. Germline V lookup: CDR1 SGHDT, CDR2 YYEEEE. The ends lost 4 bases at V and 4 bases at J; junction bases unmatched: 17. DNA for the CDR3: TGTGCCAGCAGCCCTGGCCGGGGACTAGTATTAAAGTCAGATACGCAGTATTTT. It codes for CASSPGRGLVLKSDTQYF.

This chain links TRBV2 with TRBJ2-2; 10 bases map to TRBD1. Germline V gene lookup returns CDR1 SNHLY and CDR2 FYNNEI. The trim removed 5 bases at V and 7 bases at J, leaving 16 bases unmatched. The CDR3 totals 18 residues. This chain's CDR3 is CASSPGTGEGGVVGELFF. The CDR3 nucleotides read TGTGCCAGCAGTCCCGGGACAGGGGAGGGAGGGGTCGTCGGGGAGCTGTTTTTT.

In its sample, this clonotype was seen a few times. The V call is TRBV23-1, the J call TRBJ2-7, with 9 positions matching TRBD1. TRBV23-1 is assigned to the ORF class and has an uncertain function. V lost 0 bases, J lost 5 bases, and 8 bases stayed unmatched. CDR3 length equals 16 residues. CDR3 protein: CASSQSLGDRVDEQYF. CDR3 nucleotide sequence: TGCGCCAGCAGTCAATCGTTGGGGGACAGGGTGGACGAGCAGTACTTC.

This clonotype was observed a few times. The chain joins TRBV20-1 to TRBJ2-7, with TRBD2 matching over 8 bases. This CDR3 has 13 residues. CDR1 DFQATT and CDR2 SNEGSKA come from the germline V gene (reference sequence). The CDR3 here is CRPEAGVDYEQYF. DNA of the CDR3: TGCAGGCCAGAAGCGGGAGTGGACTACGAGCAGTACTTC.

The sample holds a few counts of this clonotype. V is TRBV20-1 and J is TRBJ2-1, with 11 bases lining up with TRBD2. Germline CDR1 is DFQATT and CDR2 is SNEGSKA (reference sequence). The V gene end was trimmed by 3 bases and the J gene end by 5 bases; junction bases not matched to a gene: 9. The CDR3 length is 16 residues. The CDR3 nucleotides are TGCAGTGCTAGTCCTAAGACTAGCGGGGTCAACAATGAGCAGTTCTTC. It codes for CSASPKTSGVNNEQFF.

The chain recombines TRBV25-1 with TRBJ2-5; D ambiguous. Trimming removed 6 bases from V and 4 bases from J, with 15 bases in between. The CDR3 is 14 amino acids. Germline V gene data show CDR1 as MGHDK and CDR2 as SYGVNS. DNA of the CDR3: TGTGCCAGCAGCCAAGGTGTACCCGGAGAGACCCAGTACTTC. Its translation is CASSQGVPGETQYF.

In this sample, this clonotype turned up a few times. V and J are TRBV5-1 and TRBJ2-3; 7 bases line up with TRBD2. Germline V gene data show CDR1 as SGHRS and CDR2 as YFSETQ. Trimming at V came to 5 bases and at J to 6 bases, leaving 6 bases not matched to a gene. The CDR3 has 13 amino acids. CDR3 bases: TGCGCCAGCAGATCCGGGGGGAAGGATACGCAGTATTTT. Translated, it gives CASRSGGKDTQYF. The variable domain in full, completed from reference TRBV5-1 and TRBJ2-3, reads KAGVTQTPRYLIKTRGQQVTLSCSPISGHRSVSWYQQTPGQGLQFLFEYFSETQRNKGNFPGRFSGRQFSNSRSEMNVSTLELGDSALYLCASRSGGKDTQYFGPGTRLTVL.

CDR3 loop: CASSLRPGTGADEQYF. DNA of the CDR3: TGTGCCAGCAGTTTACGCCCCGGGACAGGGGCTGACGAGCAGTACTTC. V is TRBV28 and J is TRBJ2-7, with TRBD1 matching 10 bases. After removal of 2 bases from V and 5 bases from J, the junction contained 9 bases not matched to a gene. Germline V gene lookup returns CDR1 MDHEN and CDR2 SYDVKM. The CDR3 covers 16 residues.

The chain employs TRBV7-2 and TRBJ2-1, with no clear D. Trimming shortened V by 6 bases and J by 4 bases, and 10 bases separated the two germline ends. This CDR3 is built from 13 residues. Per the germline V gene, CDR1 is SGHTA and CDR2 is FQGNSA. The DNA of the CDR3 is TGTGCCAGCAGTTATCAAACATACAATGAGCAGTTCTTC. Encoded protein: CASSYQTYNEQFF.

This clonotype was counted between two and nine times. The gene calls are TRBV9 and TRBJ2-2, with D perhaps assigned TRBD1 or TRBD2 (5 bases each). Germline V gene data show CDR1 as SGDLS and CDR2 as YYNGEE. The CDR3 has 16 residues. V lost 7 bases and J lost 4, with 20 bases in between. DNA for the CDR3: TGTGCCAGCGGACACAGGACACTGAGGGGCACCGGGGAGCTGTTTTTT. It is translated as CASGHRTLRGTGELFF.

This clonotype was picked up a small number of times. The chain combines TRBV5-6 with TRBJ2-1; D not certain. Per germline, CDR1 SGHDT and CDR2 YYEEEE. The CDR3 is made up of 15 amino acids. Trimming took 0 bases from V and 5 from J, leaving 12 bases between them. In nucleotides, the CDR3 is TGTGCCAGCAGCTTGGAATTAGAGCCAGACAATGAGCAGTTCTTC. Protein sequence: CASSLELEPDNEQFF.

This clonotype was picked up many times. The chain recombines TRBV10-3 with TRBJ2-5; D remains ambiguous. This CDR3 is 11 amino acids long. Germline V gene data show CDR1 as ENHRY and CDR2 as SYGVKD. V was clipped by 8 bases and J by 4 bases, with 8 bases between them. The CDR3 nucleotides read TGTGCCATCGCCACGGCAGAGACCCAGTACTTC. Encoded protein: CAIATAETQYF.

In its sample, this clonotype was seen a few times. At one end, the junction sequence differs from germline, possibly due to a read error. The rearrangement links TRBV3-1 to TRBJ2-7; D ambiguous. Germline V gene data show CDR1 as LGHDT and CDR2 as YNNKEL (reference sequence). CDR3 size: 14 residues. This chain's CDR3 is CASSFRTGSNEQYF. In DNA form, the CDR3 reads TGTGCCAGCAGCTTCCGGACCGGCTCCAACGAGCAGTACTTC.

The table lists this clonotype with many counts. The CDR3, as DNA: TGTGCCAGCAGCGAACTAGCGGGAGTTGGGGAGACCCAGTACTTC. It is translated as CASSELAGVGETQYF. The V call is TRBV6-1, the J call TRBJ2-5, with 11 bases lining up with TRBD2. CDR1 MNHNS and CDR2 SASEGT come from the germline V gene. With V trimmed by 6 bases and J by 5 bases, 8 bases remained unmatched. The length of the CDR3 is 15 residues.

The chain joins TRBV7-2 to TRBJ2-7; 8 bases line up with TRBD2. With 1 base clipped from V and 1 base from J, the junction kept 6 bases outside the gene matches. This CDR3 is 16 amino acids long. The V gene's germline CDR1 is SGHTA and CDR2 FQGNSA. CDR3 in DNA: TGTGCCAGCAGCTTAGTAAGCGGGAGTAGGTCCTACGAGCAGTACTTC. It specifies CASSLVSGSRSYEQYF.

This clonotype was observed at least ten times. This rearrangement joins TRBV5-1 to TRBJ1-5; no definite D call. The CDR3 totals 14 residues. Germline CDR1 reads SGHRS; CDR2 reads YFSETQ. V lost 4 bases to trimming and J lost 8 bases, with 16 bases between them. The CDR3 reads CASSPGNAEEPQHF. DNA of the CDR3: TGCGCCAGCAGCCCGGGAAACGCAGAGGAGCCCCAGCATTTT.

The CDR3 sequence: CASSPLSRDEQFF. The CDR3 region has the DNA TGTGCCAGCAGCCCGCTCTCTAGGGATGAGCAGTTCTTC. This chain links TRBV14 with TRBJ2-1; D is unresolved. Per germline, CDR1 SGHDN and CDR2 FVKESK. Deletions cut 4 bases from V and 8 bases from J, with 12 bases between. This CDR3 has 13 amino acids. Looking up the rest from reference TRBV14 and TRBJ2-1 gives the full variable domain: EAGVTQFPSHSVIEKGQTVTLRCDPISGHDNLYWYRRVMGKEIKFLLHFVKESKQDESGMPNNRFLAERTGGTYSTLKVQPAELEDSGVYFCASSPLSRDEQFFGPGTRLTVL.

This clonotype was counted between two and nine times. The genes are TRBV7-2 and TRBJ1-1; no clear D. This CDR3 contains 14 residues. CDR1 and CDR2 from the germline V gene are SGHTA and FQGNSA. V dropped 2 bases and J dropped 4 bases, with 11 bases sitting between them. This chain's CDR3 is CASSLSKGITEAFF. CDR3 in DNA: TGTGCCAGCAGCTTATCCAAGGGTATCACTGAAGCTTTCTTT.

This clonotype was seen many times. The J gene is TRBJ1-6, the V gene TRBV28; D not certain. The CDR3 sequence is 12 residues long. The V gene's germline CDR1 is MDHEN and CDR2 SYDVKM. V lost 7 bases to trimming and J lost 9 bases, with 10 bases between them. CDR3 loop: CASNQAGSPLHF. The CDR3 DNA sequence: TGTGCCAGCAACCAGGCAGGTTCACCCCTCCACTTT.

The rearrangement joins TRBV18 to TRBJ2-5, with 8 positions matching TRBD1. V was clipped by 3 bases and J by 2 bases; unmatched bases: 8. The CDR3 sequence is 16 residues long. In germline, CDR1 is KGHSH, CDR2 LQKENI. The CDR3, as DNA: TGTGCCAGCTCACCGCCGACGGACAGGGAGCAAGAGACCCAGTACTTC. This sequence encodes CASSPPTDREQETQYF.